These 14 T cell receptor beta chains were sequenced from one sample in a study of response to subunit inactivated influenza vaccine (dated by TCRdb to between 2018 and 2020). The library was made by RT-PCR. These reads were obtained on an Illumina HiSeq 2500. TCRdb redid the processing of the public reads, applying fastp at Q25 and MiXCR, and retained in-frame beta chains. When rows share a CDR3 protein, they turn into one entry using the most common DNA and genes. Recorded for this sample are more than 550,000 distinct CDR3 sequences; roughly 12% of them occurred a single time. 10% to 13% of the sample comes from the top ten. This specimen consisted of PBMCs from blood, obtained on the day of vaccination. These receptors all stem from a man between 45 and 60 years old who received an inactivated influenza vaccine. Donor details come from another sample of the same person, matched by shared clones.

There are a few counts of this clonotype. The V gene is TRBV20-1, the J gene TRBJ2-2, with 7 bases lining up with TRBD2. From germline, CDR1 is DFQATT and CDR2 SNEGSKA (reference sequence). The CDR3 has 12 amino acids. V trimming: 6 bases; J trimming: 8 bases; junction bases outside the gene matches: 6. The CDR3 reads CSALQGGGELFF. The CDR3 DNA is TGCAGTGCACTCCAGGGAGGGGGGGAGCTGTTTTTT.

Details on this clonotype: One end of the junction fails to match germline, which may point to a read error. The rearrangement joins TRBV10-3 to TRBJ2-3; D remains ambiguous. Germline CDR1 is ENHRY and CDR2 is SYGVKD. The CDR3 totals 14 residues. CDR3: CAISLGGSTDTRYF. The CDR3 nucleotides are TGTGCCATCAGTTTAGGCGGCAGCACAGATACGCGGTATTTT.

V usage is TRBV25-1 and J usage is TRBJ1-5; 11 nucleotides align to TRBD1. This CDR3 region has 13 residues. The ends lost 6 bases at V and 6 bases at J; junction bases unmatched: 1. The germline gives CDR1 MGHDK, CDR2 SYGVNS. The CDR3 DNA sequence: TGTGCCAGCAGGGGGACAGGGGGTCAGCCCCAGCATTTT. Residues: CASRGTGGQPQHF.

This clonotype has ten or more counts. CDR3 sequence (DNA): TGTGCCAGCAGGAGACGAGGGGTGAACACTGAAGCTTTCTTT. Protein: CASRRRGVNTEAFF. The rearrangement joins TRBV6-2 or TRBV6-3 to TRBJ1-1; D may be TRBD1 (5 bases). CDR3 size: 14 residues. V gave up 6 bases and J gave up 0 bases, with 11 bases separating them. Germline lookup yields CDR1 MNHEY and CDR2 SVGEGT.

The V call is TRBV12-3 or TRBV12-4, the J call TRBJ1-5, with TRBD1 identical over 7 bases. There are 14 residues in the CDR3. The V gene end was trimmed by 5 bases and the J gene end by 5 bases; junction bases not matched to a gene: 6. The CDR3 DNA sequence: TGTGCCAGCAGTGTCGACAGGGATGATCAGCCCCAGCATTTT. The encoded protein is CASSVDRDDQPQHF.

The V gene is TRBV14, the J gene TRBJ2-2; D is unclear. CDR1 and CDR2 (germline): SGHDN, FVKESK. The V end lost 4 bases, the J end lost 2 bases, and 20 bases lay between the germline ends. The CDR3 length is 18 residues. Here the CDR3 reads CASSPRSLRALNTGELFF. The CDR3 DNA follows: TGTGCCAGCAGCCCTAGATCCCTCCGGGCCTTAAACACCGGGGAGCTGTTTTTT. Full variable domain (remainder filled in from reference TRBV14 and TRBJ2-2): EAGVTQFPSHSVIEKGQTVTLRCDPISGHDNLYWYRRVMGKEIKFLLHFVKESKQDESGMPNNRFLAERTGGTYSTLKVQPAELEDSGVYFCASSPRSLRALNTGELFFGEGSRLTVL.

The CDR3 nucleotides read TGCGCCAGCAGCCAAGAGACAGGGACCCCCGGGGAGCTGTTTTTT. Protein product: CASSQETGTPGELFF. This chain connects TRBV4-3 to TRBJ2-2; TRBD1 matches 7 bases. V lost 0 bases, J lost 6 bases, and 4 bases stayed unmatched. CDR3 size: 15 residues. Germline V CDR1 and CDR2: LGHNA, YSLEER.

There are a few counts of this clonotype. DNA for the CDR3: TGTGCCAGCAGTTATAACAGCGCCTACGAGCAGTACTTC. It translates to CASSYNSAYEQYF. V and J are TRBV6-2 or TRBV6-3 and TRBJ2-7; D is unclear. The CDR3 sequence is 13 residues long. V was shortened by 3 bases and J by 2 bases, with 8 bases between the two germline ends. CDR1 MNHEY and CDR2 SVGEGT come from the germline V gene.

There are many counts of this clonotype. The chain has TRBV10-2 and TRBJ2-7; 8 bases line up with TRBD1. Germline V lookup: CDR1 WSHSY, CDR2 SAAADI. This CDR3 has 16 residues. V lost 5 bases and J lost 2; bases outside the gene matches: 11. The CDR3 nucleotides read TGCGCCAGCAGTCGTGAGGGACAGGCCTGGCCCTACGAGCAGTACTTC. It yields the protein CASSREGQAWPYEQYF.

This clonotype has just a few counts. The chain links TRBV7-9 to TRBJ2-7; D might be TRBD2 (5 bases). This CDR3 has 15 residues. Trimming pared 2 bases from V and 4 bases from J, leaving 15 bases between. The germline CDR1 and CDR2 sequences are SEHNR and FQNEAQ (reference sequence). The CDR3 sequence is CASSLLVGRGYEQYF. CDR3 DNA sequence: TGTGCCAGCAGCTTATTAGTCGGCCGGGGTTACGAGCAGTACTTC.

With regard to this clonotype: The limits of the CDR3 on the DNA are not certain, so only TCRdb's listed CDR3 is given. The CDR3 loop is CVSVPAATGTSGRACTGELFF. This chain connects TRBV7-5 to TRBJ2-2; the table's D call TRBD2 went unverified against the DNA. TRBV7-5 is an annotated pseudogene. The CDR3 has 21 residues if both end residues are counted.

The chain is built from TRBV4-3 and TRBJ2-6, with D unclear. The CDR3 is 19 residues long. V was trimmed by 0 bases and J by 0 bases, leaving 15 bases between them. Germline V lookup: CDR1 LGHNA, CDR2 YSLEER. Here the CDR3 DNA reads TGCGCCAGCAGCCAAGATCCCCCAGTGTTTAGCTCTGGGGCCAACGTCCTGACTTTC. Translation gives CASSQDPPVFSSGANVLTF.

This chain connects TRBV11-2 to TRBJ2-1; no firm D call. Germline V gene data show CDR1 as SGHAT and CDR2 as FQNNGV. V dropped 4 bases and J dropped 9 bases, with 10 bases sitting between them. This CDR3 is built from 12 residues. Here the CDR3 reads CASSSGVSEQFF. CDR3 sequence (DNA): TGTGCCAGCAGCTCAGGAGTGAGTGAGCAGTTCTTC.

The sample holds a few counts of this clonotype. The rearrangement links TRBV6-1 to TRBJ2-7; perhaps TRBD2 as D (5 bases). Trimming took off 8 bases at V and 7 bases at J, with 21 bases between the two ends. Germline V gene data show CDR1 as MNHNS and CDR2 as SASEGT. The CDR3 runs 14 residues. As DNA, the CDR3 is TGTGCCAGCGGTCCCCACCGGGCGGGTTGGGAGCAGTACTTC. Translated: CASGPHRAGWEQYF.